Presented here are 2 T cell receptor beta chains from one specimen sequenced in a study of regulatory T cells in long-lasting Graves disease. Researchers made TCR beta libraries by using iRepertoire HTBI primers and running Arm-PCR on CDR3 regions. TCRdb analysed the multiplex PCR reads with MiXCR anew, one entry per CDR3 protein. The table lists about half a million distinct CDR3 sequences, about 12% of them singletons, with about 8.9% in the top ten. This sample's time point: newly diagnosed GD, antithyroid drugs for less than 3 months. From PBMCs, RNA was extracted and then used to make the TCR library. This same sample was also taken into another study, of T cells in Graves' hyperthyroidism and ophthalmopathy.

Sequences were derived from peripheral blood mononuclear cells (PBMCs), sampled at new diagnosis, from a patient treated with antithyroid drugs. These receptors were obtained from a woman aged 25 to 39 with Graves disease.

This clonotype has ten or more counts. The chain joins TRBV6-5 to TRBJ2-3, with D tentatively TRBD1 (5 bases). The germline V and J ends were trimmed by 3 bases and 0 bases, with 16 bases remaining between them. In germline, CDR1 is MNHEY, CDR2 SVGAGI. The CDR3 runs to 17 residues. CDR3 sequence reads: CASSYSWGGTSTDTQYF. The CDR3 region has the DNA TGTGCCAGCAGTTATTCATGGGGCGGCACTAGCACAGATACGCAGTATTTT.

The chain uses TRBV9 and TRBJ2-3; D possibly corresponds to TRBD1 (5 bases). The CDR3 is made up of 14 amino acids. Germline-derived CDR1 and CDR2 are SGDLS and YYNGEE. V was shortened by 1 base and J by 1 base, with 7 bases between the two germline ends. As DNA, the CDR3 is TGTGCCAGCAGCGTAATGGGGCGCACAGATACGCAGTATTTT. Translation: CASSVMGRTDTQYF.